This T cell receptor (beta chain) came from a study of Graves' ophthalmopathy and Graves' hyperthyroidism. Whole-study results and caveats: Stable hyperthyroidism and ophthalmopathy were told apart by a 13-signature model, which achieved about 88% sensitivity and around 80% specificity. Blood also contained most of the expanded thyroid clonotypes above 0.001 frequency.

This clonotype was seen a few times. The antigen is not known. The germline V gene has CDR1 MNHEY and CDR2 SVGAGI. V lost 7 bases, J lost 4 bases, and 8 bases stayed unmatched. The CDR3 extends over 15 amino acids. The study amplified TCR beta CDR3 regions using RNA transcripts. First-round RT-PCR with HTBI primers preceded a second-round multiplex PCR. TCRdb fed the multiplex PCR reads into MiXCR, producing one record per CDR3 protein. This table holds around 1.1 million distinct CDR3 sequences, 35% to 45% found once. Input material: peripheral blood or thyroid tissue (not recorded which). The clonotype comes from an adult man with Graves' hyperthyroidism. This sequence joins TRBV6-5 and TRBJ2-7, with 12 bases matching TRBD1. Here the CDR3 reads CASISGQGASYEQYF. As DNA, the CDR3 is TGTGCCAGCATTTCGGGACAGGGGGCTTCGTACGAGCAGTACTTC.